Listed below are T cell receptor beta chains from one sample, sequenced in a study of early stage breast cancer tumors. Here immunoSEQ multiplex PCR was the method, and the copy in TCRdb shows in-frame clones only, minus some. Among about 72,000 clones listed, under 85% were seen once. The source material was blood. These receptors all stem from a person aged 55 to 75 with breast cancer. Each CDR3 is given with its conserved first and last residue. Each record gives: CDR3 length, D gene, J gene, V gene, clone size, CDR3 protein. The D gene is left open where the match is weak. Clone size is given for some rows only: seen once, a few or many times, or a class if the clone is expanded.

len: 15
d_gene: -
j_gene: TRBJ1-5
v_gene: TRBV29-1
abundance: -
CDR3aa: CSVGYGAGSNQPQHF

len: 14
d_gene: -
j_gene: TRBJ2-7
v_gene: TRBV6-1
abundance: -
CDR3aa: CATRRDGASYEQYF

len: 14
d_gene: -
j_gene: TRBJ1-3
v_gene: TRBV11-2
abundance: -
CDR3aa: CASTEGIIGNTIYF

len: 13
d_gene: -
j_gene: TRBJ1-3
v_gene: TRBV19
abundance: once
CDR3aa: CASSIGNRNTIYF

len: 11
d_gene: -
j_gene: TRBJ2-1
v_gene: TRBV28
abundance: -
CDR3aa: CASCTTDEQFF

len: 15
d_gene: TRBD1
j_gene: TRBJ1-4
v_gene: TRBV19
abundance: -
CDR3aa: CASQGADATNEKLFF

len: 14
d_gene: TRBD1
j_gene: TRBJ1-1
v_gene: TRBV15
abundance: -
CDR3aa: CATSRDPADREAFF

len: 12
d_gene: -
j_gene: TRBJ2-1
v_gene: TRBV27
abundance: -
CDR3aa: CASRGVNNEQFF

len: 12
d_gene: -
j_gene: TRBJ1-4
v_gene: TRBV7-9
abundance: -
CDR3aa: CASSLLAEKLFF

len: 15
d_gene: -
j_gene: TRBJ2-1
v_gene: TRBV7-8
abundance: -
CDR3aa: CASSLRGQGGNEQFF

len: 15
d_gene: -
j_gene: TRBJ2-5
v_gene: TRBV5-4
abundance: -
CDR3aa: CASSPRRNGRETQYF

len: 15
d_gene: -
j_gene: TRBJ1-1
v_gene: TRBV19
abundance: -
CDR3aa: CASSNKGRAGTEAFF

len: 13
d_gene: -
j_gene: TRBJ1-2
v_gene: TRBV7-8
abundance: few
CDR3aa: CASGLAAIYGYTF

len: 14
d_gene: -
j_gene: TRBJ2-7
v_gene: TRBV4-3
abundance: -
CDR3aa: CASSQVTESYEQYF

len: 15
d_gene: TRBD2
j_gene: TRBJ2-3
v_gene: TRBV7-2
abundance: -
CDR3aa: CASSLAGGSTDTQYF

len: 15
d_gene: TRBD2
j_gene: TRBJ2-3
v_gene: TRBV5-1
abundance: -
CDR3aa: CASSTGLAGADTQYF

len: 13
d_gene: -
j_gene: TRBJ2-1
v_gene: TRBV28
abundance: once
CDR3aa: CASRGDTSREQFF

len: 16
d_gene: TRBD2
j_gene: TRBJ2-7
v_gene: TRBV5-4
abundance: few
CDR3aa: CASSLGSSGSSYEQYF

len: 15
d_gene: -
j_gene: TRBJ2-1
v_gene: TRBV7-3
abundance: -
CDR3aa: CASSSTRATYNEQFF

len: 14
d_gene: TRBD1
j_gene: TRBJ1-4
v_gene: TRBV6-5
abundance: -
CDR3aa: CASRLDRVDEKLFF

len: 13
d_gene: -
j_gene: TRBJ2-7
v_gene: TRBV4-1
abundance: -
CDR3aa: CASSQLLKYEQYF

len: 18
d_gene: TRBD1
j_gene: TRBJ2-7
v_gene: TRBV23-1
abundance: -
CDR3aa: CASSSQSHEGQGAGRQYF

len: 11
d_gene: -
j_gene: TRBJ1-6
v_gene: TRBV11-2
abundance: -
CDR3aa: CASRLGVTLHF

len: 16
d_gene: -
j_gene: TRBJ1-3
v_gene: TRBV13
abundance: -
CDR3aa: CASSLPGGITGNTIYF

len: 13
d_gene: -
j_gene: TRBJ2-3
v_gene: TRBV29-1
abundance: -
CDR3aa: CSVRSTYTDTQYF

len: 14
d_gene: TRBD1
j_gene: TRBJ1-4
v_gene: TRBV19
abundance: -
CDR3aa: CASSPDRTGEKLFF

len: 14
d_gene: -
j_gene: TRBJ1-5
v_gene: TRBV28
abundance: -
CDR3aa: CASSGGGVRQPQHF

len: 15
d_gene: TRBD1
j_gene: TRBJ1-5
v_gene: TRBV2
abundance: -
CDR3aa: CASSGTGGNNQPQHF

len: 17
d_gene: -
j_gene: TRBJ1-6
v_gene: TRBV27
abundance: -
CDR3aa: CASSFSVGAAYNSPLHF

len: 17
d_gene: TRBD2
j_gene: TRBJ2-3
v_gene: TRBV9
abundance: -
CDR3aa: CASSVEAGGQSTDTQYF

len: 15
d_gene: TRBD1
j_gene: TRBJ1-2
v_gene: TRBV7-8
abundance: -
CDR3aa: CASSLITGGAGGYTF

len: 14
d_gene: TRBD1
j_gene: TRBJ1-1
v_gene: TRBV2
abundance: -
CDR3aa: CASSVDRGVLEAFF

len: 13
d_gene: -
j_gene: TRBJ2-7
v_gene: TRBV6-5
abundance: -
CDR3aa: CVSRNNGAYEQYF

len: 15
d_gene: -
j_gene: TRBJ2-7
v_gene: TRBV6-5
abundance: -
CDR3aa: CASSYSGTSTYEQYF

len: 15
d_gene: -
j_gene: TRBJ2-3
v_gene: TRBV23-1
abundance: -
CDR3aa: CASSQMTWHTDTQYF

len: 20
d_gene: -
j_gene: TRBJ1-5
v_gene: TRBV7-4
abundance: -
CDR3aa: CASSFKIWARGLYTNQPQHF

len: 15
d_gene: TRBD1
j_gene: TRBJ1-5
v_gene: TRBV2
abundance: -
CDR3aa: CASSPGQAANQPQHF

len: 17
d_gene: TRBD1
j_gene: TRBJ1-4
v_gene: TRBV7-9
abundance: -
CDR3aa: CASSLGQGPSTNEKLFF

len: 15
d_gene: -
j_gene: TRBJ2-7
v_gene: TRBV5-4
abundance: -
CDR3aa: CASSGETGSAYEQYF

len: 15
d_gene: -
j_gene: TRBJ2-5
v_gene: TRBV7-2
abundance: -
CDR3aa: CASSLPRLTPVTQYF

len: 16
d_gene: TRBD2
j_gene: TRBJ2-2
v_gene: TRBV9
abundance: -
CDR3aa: CASSAVLAVNTGELFF

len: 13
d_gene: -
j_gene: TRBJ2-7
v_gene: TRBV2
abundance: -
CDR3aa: CASNRDNSYEQYF

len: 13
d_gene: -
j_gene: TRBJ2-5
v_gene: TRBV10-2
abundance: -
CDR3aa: CASRLGGQETQYF

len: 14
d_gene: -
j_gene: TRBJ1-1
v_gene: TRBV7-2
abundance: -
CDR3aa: CASSLYREMTEAFF

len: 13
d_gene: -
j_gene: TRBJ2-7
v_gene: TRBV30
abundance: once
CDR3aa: CAWSGTGSGEQYF

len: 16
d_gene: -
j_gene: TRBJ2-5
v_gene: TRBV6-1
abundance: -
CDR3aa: CASSEIGGRRFGTQYF

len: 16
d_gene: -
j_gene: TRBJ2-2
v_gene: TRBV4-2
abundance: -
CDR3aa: CASSQGRGRSSGELFF

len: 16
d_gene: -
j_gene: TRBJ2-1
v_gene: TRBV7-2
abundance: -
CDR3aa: CASSFSGDNFFNEQFF

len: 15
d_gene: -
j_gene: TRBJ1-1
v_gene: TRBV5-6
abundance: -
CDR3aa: CASSLIGQPYTEAFF

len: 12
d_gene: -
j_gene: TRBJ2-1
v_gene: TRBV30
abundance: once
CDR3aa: CAWTGPYNEQFF